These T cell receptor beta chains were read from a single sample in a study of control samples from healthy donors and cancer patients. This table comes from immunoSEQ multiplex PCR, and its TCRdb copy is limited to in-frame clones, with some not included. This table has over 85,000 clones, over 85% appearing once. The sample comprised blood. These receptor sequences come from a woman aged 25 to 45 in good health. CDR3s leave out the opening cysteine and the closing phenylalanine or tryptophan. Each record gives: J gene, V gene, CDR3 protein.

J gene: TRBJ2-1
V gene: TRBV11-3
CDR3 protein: ASSQGTSETNEQF

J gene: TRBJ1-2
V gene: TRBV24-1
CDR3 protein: ATSGYHRGLSYGYT

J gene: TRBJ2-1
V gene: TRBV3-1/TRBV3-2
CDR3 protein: ASSLAGTSANNEQF

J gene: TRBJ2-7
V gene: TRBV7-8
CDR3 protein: ASSLARSKSYEQY

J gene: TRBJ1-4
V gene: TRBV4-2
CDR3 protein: ASSQESRESELF

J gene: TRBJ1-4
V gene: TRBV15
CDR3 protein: ATSGTGWRYRSEKLF

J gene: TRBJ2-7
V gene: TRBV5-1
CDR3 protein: ASSFGDTFYEQY

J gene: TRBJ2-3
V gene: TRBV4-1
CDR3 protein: ASSGQPADTQY

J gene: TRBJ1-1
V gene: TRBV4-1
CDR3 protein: ASSQGPTEAF

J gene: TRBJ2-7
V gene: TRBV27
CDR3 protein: ASSFSGRGEQY

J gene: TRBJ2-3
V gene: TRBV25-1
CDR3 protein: ASSESPGTDTQY

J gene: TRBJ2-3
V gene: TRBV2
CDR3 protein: ASRGTSGTDTQY

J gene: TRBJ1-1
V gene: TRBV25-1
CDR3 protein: ASSEVVGTEAF

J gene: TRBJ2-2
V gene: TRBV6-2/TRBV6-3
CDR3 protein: ASSYRGTQGRELF

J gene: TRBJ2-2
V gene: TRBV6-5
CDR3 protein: ASPSSPANTGELF

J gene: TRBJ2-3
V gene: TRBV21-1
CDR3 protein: ASSVPGQDTQY

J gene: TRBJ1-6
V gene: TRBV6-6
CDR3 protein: ASSRRDPYTSSYNSPLH

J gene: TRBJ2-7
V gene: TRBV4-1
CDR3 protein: ASSRGGDRGDEQY

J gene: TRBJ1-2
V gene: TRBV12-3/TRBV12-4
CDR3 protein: ASSLRLNYGYT

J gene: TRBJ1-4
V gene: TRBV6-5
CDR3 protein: ASRRTEEKLF

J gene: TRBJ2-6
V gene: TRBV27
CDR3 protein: ASSPYPDISGANVLT

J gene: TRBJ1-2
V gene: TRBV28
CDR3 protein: ASSFAGWASYGYT

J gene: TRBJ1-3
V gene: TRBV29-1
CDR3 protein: SVTGTEGNTIY

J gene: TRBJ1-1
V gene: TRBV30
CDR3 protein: AWSVPVPNTEAF

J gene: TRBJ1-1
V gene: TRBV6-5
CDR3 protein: ASRAQGAPAEAF

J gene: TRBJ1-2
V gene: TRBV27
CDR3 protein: ASSSRTANYGYT